The clone carrying this TCR beta chain showed up many times. The antigen remains undetermined. A much larger clone lies a single base off, so this may be a read error. The data stem from a study of molecular identifiers for immune sequencing clone quantification. Overall study findings and caveats: For highly expanded clones, sizes could be underestimated when identical TCR molecules share a barcode. Clonotypes topping 20 RNA copies carried over 97% of effector molecules but under 1% of naive ones.

Via MiXCR, TCRdb re-called the PCR reads, giving one row per CDR3 protein. This table holds 80,000 to 95,000 distinct CDR3 sequences, 15% to 20% found once. This TCR came from a human donor in good health. Some libraries in this study had Jurkat cell RNA spiked in. The sequencing sample was made of naive CD8+ T cells from blood, with Jurkat cell RNA spiked in. As to subset: FACS-sorted CD8+CD4-CCR7+CD45RA+ naive T cells.

For the CDR3, the DNA is TGTGCCAGCGGCTATGAGGTAACAGATACGCAGTATTTT. Its protein product is CASGYEVTDTQYF. V usage is TRBV5-6 and J usage is TRBJ2-3; no firm D call. The CDR3 has 13 amino acids. Germline assignment: CDR1 SGHDT and CDR2 YYEEEE. Trimming took off 7 bases at V and 3 bases at J, with 12 bases between the two ends.